Each of the 32 T cell receptor beta chains below was sequenced from the same sample in a study of cytomegalovirus exposure and HLA in healthy donors. The PCR made use of 60 Vbeta and 13 Jbeta primers. Sequenced by immunoSEQ multiplex PCR; TCRdb stores in-frame clones only, minus some. The repertoire includes 150,000 to 200,000 clones, around four fifths of them detected once, and 1.4% sits in the top ten. Sequencing was performed on PBMCs. Receptor source: a woman under 40 in good health and CMV-seropositive.

The chain employs TRBV5-6 and TRBJ2-5, with D possibly being TRBD1 (5 bases). The length of the CDR3 is 14 residues. Germline V gives CDR1 SGHDT, CDR2 YYEEEE. V was clipped by 4 bases and J by 2 bases, with 12 bases between them. In DNA, the CDR3 is TGTGCCAGCAGCAAGACAGTTACACAAGAGACCCAGTACTTC. Protein product: CASSKTVTQETQYF.

The chain combines TRBV29-1 with TRBJ2-1; 11 bases align to TRBD2. The CDR3 runs 16 residues. V was clipped by 5 bases and J by 7 bases; unmatched bases: 13. CDR1 is SQVTM, CDR2 ANQGSEA, per germline. DNA of the CDR3: TGCAGCGTTAGCTTAGCGGGAGGGCCTCTGGGAAATGAGCAGTTCTTC. This gives the protein CSVSLAGGPLGNEQFF.

The chain uses TRBV5-1 and TRBJ2-1; 14 bases are shared with TRBD2. There are 17 residues in the CDR3. Germline V CDR1 and CDR2: SGHRS, YFSETQ. The V and J ends lost 4 bases and 8 bases, in that order; junction bases with no gene match: 11. The CDR3 spells CASSALGLAGVPDEQFF. CDR3 in DNA: TGCGCCAGCAGCGCCTTGGGACTAGCGGGAGTCCCCGATGAGCAGTTCTTC.

The chain is built from TRBV7-8 and TRBJ2-7, with 13 bases identical to TRBD2. Trimming cost V 5 bases and J 5 bases; bases outside gene matches: 18. CDR1 and CDR2 from the germline V gene are SGHVS and FQNEAQ. This CDR3 is 19 amino acids long. The CDR3: CASSLKPSTGLAGFDEQYF. For the CDR3, the DNA is TGTGCCAGCAGCCTGAAGCCTTCGACGGGACTAGCGGGATTCGACGAGCAGTACTTC.

The rearrangement uses TRBV7-8 and TRBJ1-2; possible D gene TRBD1, 5 bases. The CDR3 totals 14 residues. The germline V gene has CDR1 SGHVS and CDR2 FQNEAQ. V lost 3 bases and J lost 5, with 13 bases in between. In DNA form, the CDR3 reads TGTGCCAGCAGCTTCACCCCGACAGATTATGGCTACACCTTC. It translates to CASSFTPTDYGYTF.

The chain combines TRBV19 with TRBJ1-2, with D possibly TRBD1 on 6 matching bases. V was shortened by 7 bases and J by 7 bases, with 13 bases between the two germline ends. The V gene's germline CDR1 is LNHDA and CDR2 SQIVND (reference sequence). This CDR3 has 12 amino acids. CDR3 protein: CASKEQGFGYTF. In DNA form, the CDR3 reads TGTGCCAGTAAGGAACAGGGCTTTGGCTACACCTTC.

The rearrangement links TRBV15 to TRBJ1-1; a weak D match, TRBD1 (6 bases). The CDR3 is 16 residues long. Trimming left V 3 bases short and J 4 bases short, with 18 bases between. CDR1 LNHNV and CDR2 YYDKDF come from the germline V gene (reference sequence). CDR3: CATSRLVTGMATEAFF. The CDR3 DNA reads as TGTGCCACCAGCAGGCTCGTTACAGGGATGGCCACTGAAGCTTTCTTT.

A single count supports this clone. The chain combines TRBV6-1 with TRBJ2-7; 7 nucleotides align to TRBD1. With V trimmed by 2 bases and J by 3 bases, 4 bases remained unmatched. Germline lookup yields CDR1 MNHNS and CDR2 SASEGT. CDR3 size: 14 residues. CDR3 DNA sequence: TGTGCCAGCAGTGAAAGACAGGGCTACTACGAGCAGTACTTC. Residues: CASSERQGYYEQYF.

A single count supports this clone. The chain employs TRBV12-5 and TRBJ2-1, with TRBD2 identical over 14 bases. The trim removed 5 bases at V and 5 bases at J, leaving 2 bases unmatched. The CDR3 totals 15 residues. Per the germline V gene, CDR1 is LGHNT and CDR2 is FRNRAP. This chain's CDR3 is CASGTGLAGDNEQFF. The CDR3 DNA reads as TGTGCTAGTGGTACGGGACTAGCGGGAGACAATGAGCAGTTCTTC.

This chain joins TRBV27 and TRBJ1-1, with 7 bases that match TRBD1. The J segment lost 1 base and the V segment lost 5 bases, leaving 4 bases of the junction unmatched. Germline assignment: CDR1 MNHEY and CDR2 SMNVEV (reference sequence). The CDR3 consists of 14 residues. Here the CDR3 DNA reads TGTGCCAGCAGTGACAGGGTCAGGAACACTGAAGCTTTCTTT. Amino acid sequence: CASSDRVRNTEAFF.

This clone came up once. V is TRBV19 and J is TRBJ2-1; 7 positions agree with TRBD1. The ends lost 3 bases at V and 0 bases at J; junction bases unmatched: 8. CDR1 and CDR2 from the germline V gene are LNHDA and SQIVND (reference sequence). This CDR3 contains 17 residues. CDR3 region: CASSIATGSFSYNEQFF. CDR3 DNA sequence: TGTGCCAGTAGTATCGCGACAGGGTCTTTCTCCTACAATGAGCAGTTCTTC.

The chain uses TRBV9 and TRBJ2-2; TRBD2 might be the D (5 bases). The CDR3 runs to 13 residues. V lost 0 bases, J lost 6 bases, and 6 bases lay in between. The germline CDR1 and CDR2 sequences are SGDLS and YYNGEE. The DNA for the CDR3 is TGTGCCAGCAGCGTAGGGGGAGCCGGGGAGCTGTTTTTT. Protein: CASSVGGAGELFF.

The V gene is TRBV15, the J gene TRBJ2-1, with a tentative D call TRBD1 (5 bases). The CDR3 has 15 amino acids. The germline V gene has CDR1 LNHNV and CDR2 YYDKDF (reference sequence). Trimming stripped 0 bases from V and 4 bases from J, with 10 bases between. In nucleotides, the CDR3 is TGTGCCACCAGCAGAGATCTACAGGATTACAATGAGCAGTTCTTC. It yields the protein CATSRDLQDYNEQFF.

J is TRBJ1-2 and V is TRBV7-8, with 8 bases matching TRBD1. The CDR3 is 13 residues long. V dropped 3 bases and J dropped 7; count of bases not matched to a gene: 4. Germline assignment: CDR1 SGHVS and CDR2 FQNEAQ. The CDR3 loop is CASSFMDRAGYTF. The CDR3, as DNA: TGTGCCAGCAGCTTTATGGACAGGGCTGGCTACACCTTC.

The rearrangement uses TRBV5-1 and TRBJ2-3, with TRBD2 matching 7 bases. V was pared by 3 bases and J by 2 bases, with 9 bases of the junction left unmatched. CDR3 length equals 16 residues. Germline V CDR1 and CDR2: SGHRS, YFSETQ. In DNA, the CDR3 is TGCGCCAGCAGCTCGGTCCTAGCGGCATCCACAGATACGCAGTATTTT. Protein product: CASSSVLAASTDTQYF. Full variable domain (remainder filled in from reference TRBV5-1 and TRBJ2-3): KAGVTQTPRYLIKTRGQQVTLSCSPISGHRSVSWYQQTPGQGLQFLFEYFSETQRNKGNFPGRFSGRQFSNSRSEMNVSTLELGDSALYLCASSSVLAASTDTQYFGPGTRLTVL.

V is TRBV28 and J is TRBJ2-1; 10 bases map to TRBD1. Per germline, CDR1 MDHEN and CDR2 SYDVKM. With 4 bases clipped from V and 9 bases from J, the junction kept 9 bases outside the gene matches. The CDR3 length is 15 residues. The CDR3 nucleotides read TGTGCCAGCAGTTCCCGACAGGGGGCGCGTCGTGAGCAGTTCTTC. Translation: CASSSRQGARREQFF. Full variable domain (rest looked up from reference TRBV28 and TRBJ2-1): DVKVTQSSRYLVKRTGEKVFLECVQDMDHENMFWYRQDPGLGLRLIYFSYDVKMKEKGDIPEGYSVSREKKERFSLILESASTNQTSMYLCASSSRQGARREQFFGPGTRLTVL.

For the CDR3, the DNA is TGTGCCTGGAACCGAGGACGGGGGGAAAAACTGTTTTTT. It specifies CAWNRGRGEKLFF. V gene TRBV30 combines with J gene TRBJ1-4; TRBD1 is a possible D gene (5 bases). Per the germline V gene, CDR1 is GTSNPN and CDR2 is SVGIG (reference sequence). The CDR3 extends over 13 amino acids. Trimming took off 4 bases at V and 8 bases at J, with 14 bases between the two ends.

V usage is TRBV7-2 and J usage is TRBJ2-1; TRBD2 might be the D (5 bases). Germline values: CDR1 SGHTA, CDR2 FQGNSA. The germline V and J ends were trimmed by 3 bases and 6 bases, with 12 bases remaining between them. This CDR3 has 14 residues. The CDR3 spells CASSLGSSVNEQFF. CDR3 nucleotides: TGTGCCAGCAGCTTGGGGAGTTCAGTCAATGAGCAGTTCTTC.

This sequence joins TRBV6-5 and TRBJ1-1; D unresolved. V was trimmed by 7 bases and J by 2 bases, leaving 11 bases between them. Germline CDR1 reads MNHEY; CDR2 reads SVGAGI. This CDR3 has 13 amino acids. The CDR3 DNA reads TGTGCCAGCAAAGGGAGCAGAAACACTGAAGCTTTCTTT. This sequence encodes CASKGSRNTEAFF.

The CDR3 protein is CASSPLAGTYNEQFF. CDR3 sequence (DNA): TGTGCCAGCTCACCTCTAGCGGGAACCTACAATGAGCAGTTCTTC. The chain is built from TRBV18 and TRBJ2-1; 9 bases are a match to TRBD2. The V segment lost 3 bases and the J segment 2 bases; nucleotides outside the gene matches: 2. The CDR3 contains 15 residues. Germline V gene sequence: CDR1 KGHSH, CDR2 LQKENI.

This clone was observed a handful of times. The J gene is TRBJ2-7, the V gene TRBV6-1, with D perhaps matching TRBD1 (6 bases). This CDR3 comprises 13 residues. Trimming took 5 bases from V and 0 from J, leaving 8 bases between them. CDR1 and CDR2 (germline): MNHNS, SASEGT. The CDR3 region is CASSLGGSYEQYF. CDR3 DNA: TGTGCCAGCAGTCTAGGGGGCTCCTACGAGCAGTACTTC.

The chain has TRBV7-8 and TRBJ2-1; 11 bases are shared with TRBD2. Germline V gene data show CDR1 as SGHVS and CDR2 as FQNEAQ. V gave up 4 bases and J gave up 7 bases; unmatched junction bases: 6. The CDR3 loop spans 15 amino acids. CDR3 coding DNA: TGTGCCAGCAGCTGGGGACTAGCGGCCCCGAATGAGCAGTTCTTC. Translation: CASSWGLAAPNEQFF. The variable domain in full, with the rest retrieved from reference TRBV7-8 and TRBJ2-1, is GAGVSQSPRYKVAKRGQDVALRCDPISGHVSLFWYQQALGQGPEFLTYFQNEAQLDKSGLPSDRFFAERPEGSVSTLKIQRTQQEDSAVYLCASSWGLAAPNEQFFGPGTRLTVL.

The V gene is TRBV4-3, the J gene TRBJ2-5; 8 bases map to TRBD2. The CDR3 totals 19 residues. The V gene end was trimmed by 4 bases and the J gene end by 4 bases; junction bases not matched to a gene: 20. Germline-derived CDR1 and CDR2 are LGHNA and YSLEER. The CDR3 loop reads CASSRGLSGGGGLRETQYF. The CDR3 coding sequence is TGCGCCAGCAGCCGGGGCCTAAGCGGGGGAGGGGGGTTGCGAGAGACCCAGTACTTC.

The J gene is TRBJ2-7, the V gene TRBV5-4; maybe TRBD2 (6 bases). V was pared by 4 bases and J by 3 bases, with 17 bases between. The CDR3 totals 15 residues. From germline, CDR1 is SGHNT and CDR2 YYREEE (reference sequence). The CDR3 region is CASSGGSGPYYEQYF. For the CDR3, the DNA is TGTGCCAGCAGCGGGGGGAGCGGGCCCTACTACGAGCAGTACTTC.

This chain uses TRBV4-2 with TRBJ2-6, with D possibly being TRBD2 (6 bases). This CDR3 region has 15 residues. The V gene's germline CDR1 is LGHNA and CDR2 YNFKEQ. Trimming removed 4 bases from V and 4 bases from J, with 11 bases in between. CDR3 nucleotide sequence: TGTGCCAGCAGCCGGAGGGGTGAAGGGGCCAACGTCCTGACTTTC. Encoded protein: CASSRRGEGANVLTF.

This clone was picked up a small number of times. The chain joins TRBV11-2 to TRBJ2-3, with 12 bases aligning to TRBD2. Losses at the gene ends were 3 bases for V and 4 bases for J; bases not matched to a gene: 2. CDR3 length: 15 residues. Looked up from germline, CDR1 is SGHAT and CDR2 is FQNNGV. CDR3 in amino acids: CASSFLAGGPDTQYF. CDR3 in DNA: TGTGCCAGCAGCTTCCTAGCGGGAGGGCCAGATACGCAGTATTTT.

The chain recombines TRBV5-1 with TRBJ2-6; 9 bases map to TRBD2. Per germline, CDR1 SGHRS and CDR2 YFSETQ. The CDR3 loop spans 18 amino acids. V gave up 4 bases and J gave up 0 bases; unmatched junction bases: 8. As DNA, the CDR3 is TGCGCCAGCAGCCCCGAGGGTAGCGGGAGCTCTGGGGCCAACGTCCTGACTTTC. Protein product: CASSPEGSGSSGANVLTF.

In its sample, this clone was seen a few times. The V call is TRBV6-1, the J call TRBJ2-7, with TRBD2 matching over 10 bases. In germline, CDR1 is MNHNS, CDR2 SASEGT. With 3 bases clipped from V and 5 bases from J, the junction kept 10 bases outside the gene matches. The CDR3 consists of 16 residues. In DNA form, the CDR3 reads TGTGCCAGCAGTGACCCAGGGAGCGGGAGGGGCCACGAGCAGTACTTC. Its protein is CASSDPGSGRGHEQYF.

In regard to this clone: The junction shows a germline mismatch at one end, possibly a read error. The chain links TRBV28 to TRBJ2-7, with D possibly matching TRBD2 (5 bases). CDR3 length: 12 amino acids. The germline gives CDR1 MDHEN, CDR2 SYDVKM. The CDR3 nucleotides are TGTGCCAGCAGCCTAGCAAAAGGTAGCATGGACTTC. This encodes CASSLAKGSMDF.

The rearrangement joins TRBV4-3 to TRBJ2-1; 7 nucleotides agree with TRBD2. V lost 0 bases, J lost 1 base, and 6 bases stayed unmatched. Germline V gene data show CDR1 as LGHNA and CDR2 as YSLEER. The CDR3 sequence is 17 residues long. The CDR3 reads CASSQDGASGSYNEQFF. CDR3 coding DNA: TGCGCCAGCAGCCAAGATGGGGCTAGCGGATCCTACAATGAGCAGTTCTTC.

V gene TRBV7-8 combines with J gene TRBJ2-2; 8 bases are a match to TRBD2. The CDR3 totals 15 residues. Germline values: CDR1 SGHVS, CDR2 FQNEAQ. V lost 4 bases and J lost 1; bases outside the gene matches: 2. DNA for the CDR3: TGTGCCAGCAGCTACAGCGGGGGGAACACCGGGGAGCTGTTTTTT. Encoded protein: CASSYSGGNTGELFF.

The V gene is TRBV11-3, the J gene TRBJ2-3, with a weak D call TRBD2 (7 bases). This CDR3 region has 19 residues. Germline V gene data show CDR1 as SGHNT and CDR2 as YENEEA. Trimming took off 0 bases at V and 0 bases at J, with 19 bases between the two ends. The CDR3 bases are TGTGCCAGCAGCTTAGATCTTAGGGGGGGCAGGTATAGCACAGATACGCAGTATTTT. It codes for CASSLDLRGGRYSTDTQYF.